Following are 6 T cell receptor beta chains from one sample sequenced in a study of T cell clonotyping in hematopoietic cell transplantation. Libraries were prepared by immunoSEQ multiplex PCR; TCRdb keeps only in-frame clonotypes and omits some of them. The table lists several thousand clones, under 90% of them singletons. Sequences were derived from peripheral blood mononuclear cells, sampled 100 days after allogeneic stem cell transplant. These receptors all come from a male patient between 35 and 55 years old who had an allogeneic stem cell transplant from an unrelated donor, so the T cells may come from the graft donor. Some clones in this sample may be carry-over from other donors' samples.

The rearrangement uses TRBV11-1 and TRBJ1-4, with a tentative D call TRBD1 (6 bases). V lost 2 bases and J 7 bases, leaving 11 bases between the germline ends. Germline CDR1 SGHAT, CDR2 FQDESV (reference sequence). CDR3 length: 14 amino acids. The CDR3 DNA sequence: TGTGCCAGCAGCTTAATGGGGGCCGGTGAAAAACTGTTTTTT. This gives the protein CASSLMGAGEKLFF.

V and J are TRBV29-1 and TRBJ1-2; D uncertain. The CDR3 consists of 14 residues. Trimming shortened V by 7 bases and J by 3 bases, and 18 bases separated the two germline ends. Germline values: CDR1 SQVTM, CDR2 ANQGSEA. CDR3 sequence reads: CSGFSSGIDYGYTF. CDR3 in DNA: TGCAGCGGGTTCTCGTCGGGGATCGACTATGGCTACACCTTC.

The V gene is TRBV6-5, the J gene TRBJ2-2, with a tentative D call TRBD2 (5 bases). With 4 bases removed from V and 0 bases from J, the gap between germline ends came to 9 bases. The germline gives CDR1 MNHEY, CDR2 SVGAGI. The CDR3 length is 15 residues. The CDR3 here is CASSWAGPNTGELFF. In DNA form, the CDR3 reads TGTGCCAGCAGTTGGGCGGGTCCGAACACCGGGGAGCTGTTTTTT.

The genes are TRBV30 and TRBJ1-5; D perhaps matches TRBD1 (6 bases). CDR3 size: 13 residues. Germline V gene sequence: CDR1 GTSNPN, CDR2 SVGIG (reference sequence). Trimming took 1 base from V and 5 from J, leaving 9 bases between them. CDR3 sequence (DNA): TGTGCCTGGAGTGAAAGGGGGGATCAGCCCCAGCATTTT. Protein sequence: CAWSERGDQPQHF.

This clone was recorded once. The chain recombines TRBV23-1 with TRBJ2-7; no clear D gene. TRBV23-1 is an ORF, with its function uncertain. The V end lost 6 bases, the J end lost 3 bases, and 15 bases lay between the germline ends. The CDR3 sequence is 14 residues long. CDR3 nucleotide sequence: TGCGCCAGCAGGCCCCCGGAGTCGTGCTACGAGCAGTACTTC. Translated, it gives CASRPPESCYEQYF.

V is TRBV5-1 and J is TRBJ1-2; D gene ambiguous. Germline-derived CDR1 and CDR2 are SGHRS and YFSETQ. V lost 3 bases and J 2 bases, leaving 5 bases between the germline ends. The CDR3 has 12 amino acids. The CDR3 is CASSSDNYGYTF. As DNA, the CDR3 is TGCGCCAGCAGCTCCGACAACTATGGCTACACCTTC. Looking up the rest from reference TRBV5-1 and TRBJ1-2 gives the full variable domain: KAGVTQTPRYLIKTRGQQVTLSCSPISGHRSVSWYQQTPGQGLQFLFEYFSETQRNKGNFPGRFSGRQFSNSRSEMNVSTLELGDSALYLCASSSDNYGYTFGSGTRLTVV.